This T cell receptor beta chain was captured in a study of blood T cell repertoires in COVID-19. Across the study: Acute-phase and convalescent COVID-19 samples originated in the United States, Italy and Spain.

This CDR3 is built from 15 residues. CDR1 is MNHEY and CDR2 is SVGAGI in the germline V gene. V was clipped by 4 bases and J by 7 bases, with 17 bases between them. Methods used by the authors: Scientists estimated how many nucleated cells there were by amplifying reference gene primers. Some clones are missing from TCRdb's copy, which holds only in-frame ones; the method was immunoSEQ multiplex PCR. D and trimming were read from the DNA, whereas the V and J calls and clone size are those reported in that table. The sample records over 250,000 clones, approximately 83% being singletons. The chain couples TRBV6-5 to TRBJ1-5; D gene uncertain. The receptor was isolated from a woman aged 65 to 85 with acute or convalescent COVID-19. The sample comprised peripheral blood. The CDR3 loop is CASSFSGGGWQPQHF. CDR3 bases: TGTGCCAGCAGTTTCTCTGGTGGCGGGTGGCAGCCCCAGCATTTT.